A single sample is the source of the 22 T cell receptor beta chains below, sequenced in a study of cytomegalovirus exposure and HLA in healthy donors. PCR amplification relied on 60 Vbeta primers (plus 13 Jbeta primers). Only in-frame clones appear in the TCRdb table, and some are missing; sequencing was by immunoSEQ multiplex PCR. Found here are 100,000 or so clones, roughly 80% of them singletons; the top ten hold about 5.2%. The sample taken for sequencing was PBMCs. The source is a female donor in good health and CMV-seropositive.

This rearrangement joins TRBV4-3 to TRBJ1-2; D remains ambiguous. Germline values: CDR1 LGHNA, CDR2 YSLEER. This CDR3 is built from 14 residues. With 0 bases removed from V and 4 bases from J, the gap between germline ends came to 9 bases. CDR3 protein: CASSQDRQVYGYTF. CDR3 coding DNA: TGCGCCAGCAGCCAAGATAGGCAGGTCTATGGCTACACCTTC.

The chain combines TRBV18 with TRBJ1-2; 12 bases are shared with TRBD1. Germline V CDR1 and CDR2: KGHSH, LQKENI. The trim removed 3 bases at V and 7 bases at J, leaving 6 bases unmatched. This CDR3 is 15 amino acids long. CDR3 in DNA: TGTGCCAGCTCACCGTCGGGACAGGGGGCACGTGGCTACACCTTC. Its translation is CASSPSGQGARGYTF.

The chain uses TRBV4-2 and TRBJ2-7, with TRBD1 as a possible D gene (6 bases). Trimming removed 0 bases from V and 4 bases from J, with 10 bases in between. This CDR3 spans 14 amino acids. Germline CDR1 reads LGHNA; CDR2 reads YNFKEQ. CDR3 sequence reads: CASSQEYRAYEQYF. In nucleotides, the CDR3 is TGTGCCAGCAGCCAAGAGTACAGGGCGTACGAGCAGTACTTC.

The chain joins TRBV5-1 to TRBJ2-2, with D perhaps TRBD2 (5 bases). This CDR3 comprises 13 residues. CDR1 SGHRS and CDR2 YFSETQ come from the germline V gene. Trimming left V 4 bases short and J 4 bases short, with 8 bases between. CDR3 residues: CASSRGFTGELFF. The CDR3 bases are TGCGCCAGCAGCCGCGGGTTCACCGGGGAGCTGTTTTTT. The variable domain in full, with the rest retrieved from reference TRBV5-1 and TRBJ2-2, is KAGVTQTPRYLIKTRGQQVTLSCSPISGHRSVSWYQQTPGQGLQFLFEYFSETQRNKGNFPGRFSGRQFSNSRSEMNVSTLELGDSALYLCASSRGFTGELFFGEGSRLTVL.

This clone was recorded once. The rearrangement joins TRBV5-8 to TRBJ1-1; 7 bases line up with TRBD1. Trimming cost V 4 bases and J 1 base; bases outside gene matches: 1. The CDR3 length is 13 residues. Germline values: CDR1 SGHTS, CDR2 YDEGEE. The CDR3 here is CASSRQGNTEAFF. The CDR3 DNA reads TGTGCCAGCAGCCGACAGGGGAACACTGAAGCTTTCTTT.

The chain has TRBV5-1 and TRBJ2-4; 7 bases fit TRBD1. V lost 0 bases, J lost 3 bases, and 6 bases stayed unmatched. The CDR3 is 16 amino acids. CDR1 and CDR2 (germline): SGHRS, YFSETQ. The CDR3 is CASSLDRGWGKNIQYF. The CDR3 nucleotides are TGCGCCAGCAGCTTGGACAGGGGTTGGGGCAAAAACATTCAGTACTTC.

Comment on this clone: At one end the junction does not follow the germline gene, possibly because of a read error. This chain connects TRBV19 to TRBJ2-7, with a weak D call TRBD2 (6 bases). Germline V gene lookup returns CDR1 LNHDA and CDR2 SQIVND (reference sequence). The length of the CDR3 is 16 residues. CDR3 region: CASSPRGGEITYEQCF. The CDR3 nucleotides are TGTGCCAGTAGTCCTCGGGGAGGAGAGATCACCTACGAGCAGTGCTTC.

V gene TRBV9 combines with J gene TRBJ1-4; D unclear. V was shortened by 0 bases and J by 3 bases, with 12 bases between the two germline ends. This CDR3 contains 16 residues. Germline-derived CDR1 and CDR2 are SGDLS and YYNGEE. CDR3 protein: CASSVDRLSSNEKLFF. In DNA, the CDR3 is TGTGCCAGCAGCGTAGACAGATTAAGCTCTAATGAAAAACTGTTTTTT.

This chain connects TRBV6-1 to TRBJ2-1; tentative D call: TRBD2 (6 bases). The CDR3 consists of 13 residues. Germline CDR1 is MNHNS and CDR2 is SASEGT. Between the trimmed V and J ends, which lost 7 bases and 7 bases, there was a span of 14 bases. The CDR3 nucleotides are TGTGCCAGCATCCCGGGGGTCGAAAATGAGCAGTTCTTC. This translates into CASIPGVENEQFF.

V is TRBV21-1 and J is TRBJ2-2; TRBD1, the D gene given by the table, was not confirmed from the DNA. TRBV21-1 is described as a pseudogene. CDR3 length: 19 amino acids. In DNA, the CDR3 is TGTGCCAGCAGCAAGAGGAAGGGGGCGAGAGGATGGGCCACCGGGGAGCTGTTTTTT. It yields the protein CASSKRKGARGWATGELFF.

Here the CDR3 reads CASSLPRGERGVTDTQYF. The CDR3 bases are TGCGCCAGCAGTCTTCCACGCGGGGAGCGGGGGGTCACAGATACGCAGTATTTT. The chain combines TRBV23-1 with TRBJ2-3; 9 bases are shared with TRBD2. TRBV23-1 is an open reading frame, and its role is uncertain. The CDR3 totals 18 residues. Losses at the gene ends were 4 bases for V and 2 bases for J; bases not matched to a gene: 13.

The chain is built from TRBV7-2 and TRBJ2-6, with D perhaps matching TRBD1 (5 bases). Germline lookup yields CDR1 SGHTA and CDR2 FQGNSA. The CDR3 covers 18 residues. V lost 4 bases, J lost 0 bases, and 16 bases lay in between. The CDR3 DNA is TGTGCCAGCAGCTCTCCTACAGGTCTTTACTCTGGGGCCAACGTCCTGACTTTC. This gives the protein CASSSPTGLYSGANVLTF.

The chain joins TRBV7-2 to TRBJ1-1; a weak D match, TRBD1 (5 bases). V lost 2 bases and J 9 bases, leaving 10 bases between the germline ends. The CDR3 covers 12 residues. Germline values: CDR1 SGHTA, CDR2 FQGNSA. As DNA, the CDR3 is TGTGCCAGCAGCTTAAGACAGACCCAAGCTTTCTTT. It encodes CASSLRQTQAFF.

The gene calls are TRBV10-3 and TRBJ2-7; perhaps TRBD1 as D (6 bases). Trimming took 1 base from V and 7 from J, leaving 17 bases between them. This CDR3 has 15 amino acids. Germline V gene lookup returns CDR1 ENHRY and CDR2 SYGVKD. CDR3 sequence: CAISELGAPSGEQYF. In nucleotides, the CDR3 is TGTGCCATCAGTGAGTTGGGGGCCCCCTCCGGGGAGCAGTACTTC.

The rearrangement links TRBV18 to TRBJ2-3; 11 nucleotides match TRBD2. CDR1 and CDR2 from the germline V gene are KGHSH and LQKENI. The CDR3 totals 17 residues. Trimming removed 3 bases from V and 3 bases from J; junction bases left unmatched: 8. The CDR3 bases are TGTGCCAGCTCACCCGGGACTAGCGGAGCCAGAACAGATACGCAGTATTTT. Amino acid sequence: CASSPGTSGARTDTQYF.

The chain is built from TRBV5-1 and TRBJ2-5, with D perhaps matching TRBD1 (6 bases). Germline assignment: CDR1 SGHRS and CDR2 YFSETQ. The CDR3 covers 14 residues. The V gene lost 1 base and the J gene lost 6 bases, with 13 bases spanning the gap. CDR3 coding DNA: TGCGCCAGCAGCTTGACACAGGGTGAGAAGACCCAGTACTTC. The encoded protein is CASSLTQGEKTQYF.

This chain connects TRBV5-5 to TRBJ1-4; possible D gene TRBD1, 6 bases. The CDR3 runs 15 residues. V shed 1 base and J shed 7 bases, with 14 bases lying between them. CDR1 SGHKS and CDR2 YYEKEE come from the germline V gene (reference sequence). CDR3: CASSLNGGFTEKLFF. The CDR3 nucleotides are TGTGCCAGCAGCTTGAATGGGGGCTTCACTGAAAAACTGTTTTTT. Full variable domain (remainder filled in from reference TRBV5-5 and TRBJ1-4): DAGVTQSPTHLIKTRGQQVTLRCSPISGHKSVSWYQQVLGQGPQFIFQYYEKEERGRGNFPDRFSARQFPNYSSELNVNALLLGDSALYLCASSLNGGFTEKLFFGSGTQLSVL.

The chain joins TRBV7-2 to TRBJ2-3; D unclear. From germline, CDR1 is SGHTA and CDR2 FQGNSA. Trimming shortened V by 2 bases and J by 6 bases, and 9 bases separated the two germline ends. This CDR3 spans 13 amino acids. CDR3 residues: CASSLSRYDTQYF. CDR3 nucleotides: TGTGCCAGCAGCTTATCCAGATACGATACGCAGTATTTT.

The rearrangement joins TRBV2 to TRBJ2-1; TRBD2 matches 13 bases. Germline V lookup: CDR1 SNHLY, CDR2 FYNNEI. This CDR3 contains 15 residues. Trimming cost V 11 bases and J 8 bases; bases outside gene matches: 12. The CDR3 loop is CAGGLAGVLSHEQFF. DNA of the CDR3: TGTGCCGGTGGACTAGCGGGAGTCCTTTCTCATGAGCAGTTCTTC.

This clone occurred once. This sequence joins TRBV12-5 and TRBJ2-5, with D perhaps matching TRBD1 (6 bases). The CDR3 length is 13 residues. Per the germline V gene, CDR1 is LGHNT and CDR2 is FRNRAP. Trimming cost V 6 bases and J 1 base, with 9 bases left between them. CDR3 nucleotides: TGTGCTAGTGGAAAGGACAGCCAAGAGACCCAGTACTTC. It translates to CASGKDSQETQYF.

This clone has more than one count but fewer than ten. This chain links TRBV7-3 with TRBJ2-3; D is possibly TRBD2 (6 bases). V shed 4 bases and J shed 0 bases, with 14 bases lying between them. Germline-derived CDR1 and CDR2 are SGHTA and FQGTGA. There are 16 residues in the CDR3. The CDR3 reads CASSSDGGASTDTQYF. Written as DNA, the CDR3 is TGTGCCAGCAGCTCAGATGGCGGGGCGAGCACAGATACGCAGTATTTT.

The chain joins TRBV27 to TRBJ2-1, with D possibly being TRBD1 (5 bases). The CDR3 length is 13 residues. V was trimmed by 8 bases and J by 12 bases, leaving 20 bases between them. The germline V gene has CDR1 MNHEY and CDR2 SMNVEV (reference sequence). CDR3 sequence: CASAQALLDGQFF. The CDR3 DNA sequence: TGTGCCAGCGCACAGGCCTTATTGGACGGGCAGTTCTTC.